A few counts support the clone carrying this TCR beta chain. The data stem from a study of blood T cell repertoires in COVID-19. Study overall: Nucleic acid was either cDNA or gDNA, and it came from T cells, B-cell-depleted T cells, or PBMCs.

Method: immunoSEQ multiplex PCR; TCRdb's copy keeps in-frame clones and lacks some. The sample shows 110,000 to 150,000 clones, around 84% of them seen only once. The CDR3 is made up of 15 amino acids. V lost 5 bases to trimming and J lost 2 bases; unmatched junction nucleotides: 6. CDR1 and CDR2 (germline): KGHSH, LQKENI. The gene calls are TRBV18 and TRBJ2-5; 9 bases are shared with TRBD2. The specimen sequenced was peripheral blood. The TCR sequence derives from a woman between 50 and 59 years old with acute or convalescent COVID-19. Written as DNA, the CDR3 is TGTGCCAGCTCAGATTTAGCGGGGGCGCAAGAGACCCAGTACTTC. Its protein is CASSDLAGAQETQYF.